These 20 T cell receptor beta chains were sequenced from one sample in a study of blood T cell repertoires in COVID-19. Sequencing used immunoSEQ multiplex PCR; TCRdb keeps in-frame clones, though not all of them. Altogether some 300,000 clones are present, over 90% being singletons, with the ten largest covering 3.9%. The sample was PBMCs or T cells enriched from blood (not recorded which). The receptors originated from a woman in her 30s who had been exposed to COVID-19.

The gene calls are TRBV5-6 and TRBJ1-2, with D hard to call. CDR1 is SGHDT, CDR2 YYEEEE, per germline. CDR3 size: 15 residues. Trimming shortened V by 2 bases and J by 3 bases, and 14 bases separated the two germline ends. DNA for the CDR3: TGTGCCAGCAGCTTCTCGCCATCCCGGGACTATGGCTACACCTTC. Encoded protein: CASSFSPSRDYGYTF.

The CDR3, as DNA: TGTGCCAGCAGTTACGCGGCGGGCGGGACCTACGAGCAGTACTTC. Translation gives CASSYAAGGTYEQYF. J is TRBJ2-7 and V is TRBV6-5, with D perhaps TRBD2 (6 bases). The CDR3 spans 15 residues. Germline V gives CDR1 MNHEY, CDR2 SVGAGI. The V end lost 2 bases, the J end lost 2 bases, and 13 bases lay between the germline ends.

The rearrangement uses TRBV12-3 or TRBV12-4 and TRBJ1-1; D possibly corresponds to TRBD1 (6 bases). The length of the CDR3 is 13 residues. Trimming shortened V by 4 bases and J by 10 bases, and 16 bases separated the two germline ends. The CDR3 loop reads CASSSRTVLAAFF. In DNA form, the CDR3 reads TGTGCCAGCAGTTCCCGGACAGTCTTAGCAGCTTTCTTT.

The chain recombines TRBV5-1 with TRBJ2-3, with D tentatively TRBD1 (5 bases). The germline CDR1 and CDR2 sequences are SGHRS and YFSETQ. The CDR3 is 15 residues long. V lost 0 bases and J lost 6, with 14 bases in between. The CDR3 bases are TGCGCCAGCAGCTTGGTTTTGTGGGGCGCGGATACGCAGTATTTT. This encodes CASSLVLWGADTQYF. The whole variable domain, filled in from reference TRBV5-1 and TRBJ2-3, reads KAGVTQTPRYLIKTRGQQVTLSCSPISGHRSVSWYQQTPGQGLQFLFEYFSETQRNKGNFPGRFSGRQFSNSRSEMNVSTLELGDSALYLCASSLVLWGADTQYFGPGTRLTVL.

This clone was seen many times. This chain links TRBV21-1 with TRBJ2-7; the table gives TRBD1 as D, unverified against the DNA. TRBV21-1 is given as a pseudogene. CDR3 size: 15 residues. The CDR3: CASGPLTGYPYEQYF. In DNA, the CDR3 is TGTGCCAGCGGACCCTTAACAGGGTACCCCTACGAGCAGTACTTC.

This clone was observed a single time. The V call is TRBV9, the J call TRBJ2-1; weak D call: TRBD1 (6 bases). This CDR3 comprises 14 residues. CDR1 is SGDLS, CDR2 YYNGEE, per germline. V lost 0 bases, J lost 8 bases, and 12 bases lay in between. Here the CDR3 DNA reads TGTGCCAGCAGCGTAGCCAGAGGGGGTGATGAGCAGTTCTTC. Translated: CASSVARGGDEQFF.

The chain combines TRBV7-2 with TRBJ2-1; the match to TRBD1 covers 7 bases. There are 14 residues in the CDR3. Germline V gives CDR1 SGHTA, CDR2 FQGNSA. The V segment lost 2 bases and the J segment 6 bases; nucleotides outside the gene matches: 4. Written as DNA, the CDR3 is TGTGCCAGCAGCTTATACAGGGGACGCAATGAGCAGTTCTTC. It encodes CASSLYRGRNEQFF.

This chain uses TRBV9 with TRBJ2-5; 8 nucleotides align to TRBD2. Germline values: CDR1 SGDLS, CDR2 YYNGEE. The CDR3 contains 15 residues. With 0 bases clipped from V and 5 bases from J, the junction kept 6 bases outside the gene matches. CDR3 amino acids: CASSVATGGPETQYF. The CDR3 nucleotides read TGTGCCAGCAGCGTAGCTACGGGGGGGCCTGAGACCCAGTACTTC.

V is TRBV12-1 and J is TRBJ1-1; TRBD1, the table's D call, was not compared with the DNA. TRBV12-1 is a documented pseudogene. This CDR3 region has 15 residues. Here the CDR3 reads CASSPGQGRRTEAFF. The CDR3 coding sequence is TGTGCCAGCAGCCCCGGACAGGGTCGTCGCACTGAAGCTTTCTTT.

This chain connects TRBV2 to TRBJ1-1; D ambiguous. Germline-derived CDR1 and CDR2 are SNHLY and FYNNEI. The CDR3 consists of 13 residues. Trimming removed 5 bases at V and 1 base at J, with 8 bases between. The DNA for the CDR3 is TGTGCCAGCAGTTACCGGGGGAACACTGAAGCTTTCTTT. Translating it yields CASSYRGNTEAFF.

J is TRBJ2-4 and V is TRBV5-6; D call uncertain. Trimming pared 3 bases from V and 4 bases from J, leaving 5 bases between. This CDR3 contains 12 residues. Per the germline V gene, CDR1 is SGHDT and CDR2 is YYEEEE. CDR3 protein: CASSSSKNIQYF. CDR3 coding DNA: TGTGCCAGCAGCTCCAGTAAAAACATTCAGTACTTC. Variable domain in full (rest from reference TRBV5-6 and TRBJ2-4): DAGVTQSPTHLIKTRGQQVTLRCSPKSGHDTVSWYQQALGQGPQFIFQYYEEEERQRGNFPDRFSGHQFPNYSSELNVNALLLGDSALYLCASSSSKNIQYFGAGTRLSVL.

DNA for the CDR3: TGTGCCAGCAGCTTCCCAGGGGGGAACTATGGCTACACCTTC. The encoded protein is CASSFPGGNYGYTF. J is TRBJ1-2 and V is TRBV7-9; 7 bases agree with TRBD1. Germline lookup yields CDR1 SEHNR and CDR2 FQNEAQ (reference sequence). After removal of 3 bases from V and 2 bases from J, the junction contained 3 bases not matched to a gene. This CDR3 is built from 14 residues.

V and J are TRBV18 and TRBJ2-3; TRBD2 aligns across 8 bases. The germline V gene has CDR1 KGHSH and CDR2 LQKENI. The CDR3 totals 16 residues. After removal of 0 bases from V and 4 bases from J, the junction contained 6 bases not matched to a gene. The DNA for the CDR3 is TGTGCCAGCTCACCACCCAGGACTAGCCGTCCAGATACGCAGTATTTT. Protein product: CASSPPRTSRPDTQYF.

The chain recombines TRBV5-4 with TRBJ2-7, with TRBD1 matching 10 bases. In germline, CDR1 is SGHNT, CDR2 YYREEE (reference sequence). V was pared by 4 bases and J by 1 base, with 5 bases of the junction left unmatched. The CDR3 length is 15 residues. Here the CDR3 DNA reads TGTGCCAGCAGCCCCGGGACAGGGGAATCCTACGAGCAGTACTTC. This codes for CASSPGTGESYEQYF.

V gene TRBV5-4 combines with J gene TRBJ1-3, with TRBD1 identical over 9 bases. The CDR3 consists of 14 residues. Germline loops: CDR1 SGHNT, CDR2 YYREEE (reference sequence). V lost 3 bases and J lost 2; bases outside the gene matches: 0. The CDR3 region is CASSWTGAGNTIYF. DNA of the CDR3: TGTGCCAGCAGCTGGACAGGGGCTGGAAACACCATATATTTT.

V is TRBV2 and J is TRBJ2-5; D is possibly TRBD2 (6 bases). The V end lost 7 bases, the J end lost 4 bases, and 10 bases lay between the germline ends. CDR1 and CDR2 (germline): SNHLY, FYNNEI. The CDR3 has 12 amino acids. The CDR3 DNA reads TGTGCCAGCACGGGGGAGGTAGAGACCCAGTACTTC. Residues: CASTGEVETQYF.

V gene TRBV7-6 combines with J gene TRBJ2-2, with TRBD1 identical over 8 bases. Trimming took 5 bases from V and 3 from J; bases not matched to a gene: 5. Germline V gives CDR1 SGHVS, CDR2 FNYEAQ. CDR3 length: 15 amino acids. The chain's CDR3 is CASSRQGSYTGELFF. CDR3 in DNA: TGTGCCAGCAGCCGACAGGGGTCCTACACCGGGGAGCTGTTTTTT.

The rearrangement joins TRBV11-2 to TRBJ2-2; D not certain. Trimming removed 3 bases from V and 0 bases from J, with 8 bases in between. The CDR3 has 15 residues. Germline V CDR1 and CDR2: SGHAT, FQNNGV. CDR3 sequence reads: CASSLGQANTGELFF. CDR3 coding DNA: TGTGCCAGCAGCTTGGGCCAAGCGAACACCGGGGAGCTGTTTTTT. Full variable domain (outside the CDR3, taken from reference TRBV11-2 and TRBJ2-2): EAGVAQSPRYKIIEKRQSVAFWCNPISGHATLYWYQQILGQGPKLLIQFQNNGVVDDSQLPKDRFSAERLKGVDSTLKIQPAKLEDSAVYLCASSLGQANTGELFFGEGSRLTVL.

The rearrangement links TRBV5-4 to TRBJ2-5; 14 bases are a match to TRBD2. The CDR3 spans 20 residues. Trimming removed 0 bases from V and 0 bases from J; junction bases left unmatched: 10. Germline loops: CDR1 SGHNT, CDR2 YYREEE (reference sequence). The CDR3 loop is CASSLDAGLAGAEYQETQYF. The CDR3 DNA reads as TGTGCCAGCAGCTTGGATGCGGGACTAGCGGGGGCAGAGTACCAAGAGACCCAGTACTTC. The complete variable domain, with remaining parts taken from reference TRBV5-4 and TRBJ2-5, reads ETGVTQSPTHLIKTRGQQVTLRCSSQSGHNTVSWYQQALGQGPQFIFQYYREEENGRGNFPPRFSGLQFPNYSSELNVNALELDDSALYLCASSLDAGLAGAEYQETQYFGPGTRLLVL.

This rearrangement joins TRBV9 to TRBJ1-1; TRBD1 aligns across 9 bases. The CDR3 consists of 15 residues. In germline, CDR1 is SGDLS, CDR2 YYNGEE. Losses at the gene ends were 3 bases for V and 0 bases for J; bases not matched to a gene: 3. The CDR3 region is CASSDGTGLNTEAFF. CDR3 DNA sequence: TGTGCCAGCAGCGATGGGACAGGGTTGAACACTGAAGCTTTCTTT.